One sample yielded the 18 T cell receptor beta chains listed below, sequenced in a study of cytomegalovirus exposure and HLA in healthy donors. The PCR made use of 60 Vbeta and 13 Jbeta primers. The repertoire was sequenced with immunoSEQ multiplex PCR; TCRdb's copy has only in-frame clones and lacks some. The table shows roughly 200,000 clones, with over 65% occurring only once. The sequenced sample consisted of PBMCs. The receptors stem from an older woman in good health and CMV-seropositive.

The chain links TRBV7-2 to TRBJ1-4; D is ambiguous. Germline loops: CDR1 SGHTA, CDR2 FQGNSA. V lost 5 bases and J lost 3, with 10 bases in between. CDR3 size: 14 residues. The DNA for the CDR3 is TGTGCCAGCAGCAGAGATGTTGCTAATGAAAAACTGTTTTTT. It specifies CASSRDVANEKLFF.

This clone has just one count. CDR3 residues: CASSIEARSGANVLTF. CDR3 nucleotide sequence: TGTGCCAGTAGTATAGAAGCCCGCTCTGGGGCCAACGTCCTGACTTTC. J is TRBJ2-6 and V is TRBV19; D is undetermined. Between the trimmed V and J ends, which lost 0 bases and 0 bases, there was a span of 6 bases. Germline-derived CDR1 and CDR2 are LNHDA and SQIVND (reference sequence). The CDR3 has 16 residues.

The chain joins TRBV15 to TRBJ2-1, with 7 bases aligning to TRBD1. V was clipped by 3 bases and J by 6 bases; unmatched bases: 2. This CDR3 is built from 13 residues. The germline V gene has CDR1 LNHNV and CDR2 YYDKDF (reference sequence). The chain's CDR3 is CATSRDRRNEQFF. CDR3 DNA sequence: TGTGCCACCAGCAGGGACAGGCGCAATGAGCAGTTCTTC. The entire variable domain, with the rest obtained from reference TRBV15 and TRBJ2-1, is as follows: DAMVIQNPRYQVTQFGKPVTLSCSQTLNHNVMYWYQQKSSQAPKLLFHYYDKDFNNEADTPDNFQSRRPNTSFCFLDIRSPGLGDTAMYLCATSRDRRNEQFFGPGTRLTVL.

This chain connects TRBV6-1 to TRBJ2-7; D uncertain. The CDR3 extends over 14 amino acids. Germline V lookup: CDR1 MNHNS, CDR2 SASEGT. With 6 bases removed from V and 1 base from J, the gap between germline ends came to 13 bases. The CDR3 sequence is CASRPFPLSYEQYF. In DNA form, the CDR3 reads TGTGCCAGCAGACCCTTCCCACTTTCCTACGAGCAGTACTTC.

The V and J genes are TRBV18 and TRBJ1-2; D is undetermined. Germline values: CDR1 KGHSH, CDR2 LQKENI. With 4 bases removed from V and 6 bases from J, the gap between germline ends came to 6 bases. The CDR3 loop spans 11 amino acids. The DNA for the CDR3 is TGTGCCAGCTCACAGGGAGATGGCTACACCTTC. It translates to CASSQGDGYTF.

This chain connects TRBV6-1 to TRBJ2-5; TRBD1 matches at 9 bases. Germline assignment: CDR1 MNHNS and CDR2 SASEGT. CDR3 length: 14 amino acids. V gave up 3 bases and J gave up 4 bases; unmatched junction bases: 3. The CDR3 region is CASSEMTGGETQYF. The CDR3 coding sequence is TGTGCCAGCAGTGAGATGACAGGGGGAGAGACCCAGTACTTC.

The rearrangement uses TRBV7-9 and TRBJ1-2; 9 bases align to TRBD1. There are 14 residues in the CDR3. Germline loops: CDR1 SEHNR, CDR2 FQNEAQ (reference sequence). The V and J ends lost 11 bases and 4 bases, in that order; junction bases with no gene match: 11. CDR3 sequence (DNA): TGTGCCGGATCCCGGGACAGGGACCTCTATGGCTACACCTTC. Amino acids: CAGSRDRDLYGYTF.

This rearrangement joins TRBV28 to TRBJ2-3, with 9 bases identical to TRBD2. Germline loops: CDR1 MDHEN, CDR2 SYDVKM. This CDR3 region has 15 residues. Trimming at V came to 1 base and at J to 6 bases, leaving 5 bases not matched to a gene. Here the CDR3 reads CASSLLAGAPDTQYF. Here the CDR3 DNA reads TGTGCCAGCAGTTTATTAGCGGGGGCCCCGGATACGCAGTATTTT.

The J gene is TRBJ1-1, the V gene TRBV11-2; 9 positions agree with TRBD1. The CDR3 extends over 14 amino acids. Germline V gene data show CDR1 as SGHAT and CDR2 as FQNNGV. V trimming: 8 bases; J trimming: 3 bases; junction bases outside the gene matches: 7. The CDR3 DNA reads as TGTGCCAGCCTGGGACAGGGATTGGACACTGAAGCTTTCTTT. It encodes CASLGQGLDTEAFF.

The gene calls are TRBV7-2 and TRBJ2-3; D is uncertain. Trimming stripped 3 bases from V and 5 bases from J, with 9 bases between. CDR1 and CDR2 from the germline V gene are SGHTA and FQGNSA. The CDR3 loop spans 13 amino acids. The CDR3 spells CASSFVPGDTQYF. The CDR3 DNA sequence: TGTGCCAGCAGCTTCGTCCCGGGAGATACGCAGTATTTT.

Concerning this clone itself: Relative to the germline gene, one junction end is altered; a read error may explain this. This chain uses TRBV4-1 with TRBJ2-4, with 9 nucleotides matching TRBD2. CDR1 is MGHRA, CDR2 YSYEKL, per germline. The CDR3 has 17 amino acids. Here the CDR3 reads CASSQVGLAGTKNSQYF. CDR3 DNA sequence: TGCGCCAGCAGCCAAGTCGGGCTAGCGGGAACCAAAAACAGTCAGTACTTC.

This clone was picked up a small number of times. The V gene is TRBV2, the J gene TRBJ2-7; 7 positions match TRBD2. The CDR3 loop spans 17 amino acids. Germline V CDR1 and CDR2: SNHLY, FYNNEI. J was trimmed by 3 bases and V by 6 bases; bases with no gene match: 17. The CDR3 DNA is TGTGCCAGCAGAGCCTCTCGGACGGCAGGCGGGGGCTACGAGCAGTACTTC. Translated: CASRASRTAGGGYEQYF. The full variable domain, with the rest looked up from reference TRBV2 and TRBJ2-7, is EPEVTQTPSHQVTQMGQEVILRCVPISNHLYFYWYRQILGQKVEFLVSFYNNEISEKSEIFDDQFSVERPDGSNFTLKIRSTKLEDSAMYFCASRASRTAGGGYEQYFGPGTRLTVT.

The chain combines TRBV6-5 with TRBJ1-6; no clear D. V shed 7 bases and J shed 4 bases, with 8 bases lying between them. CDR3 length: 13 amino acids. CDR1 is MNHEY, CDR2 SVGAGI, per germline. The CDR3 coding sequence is TGTGCCAGCATGGCGGTGTATAATTCACCCCTCCACTTT. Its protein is CASMAVYNSPLHF.

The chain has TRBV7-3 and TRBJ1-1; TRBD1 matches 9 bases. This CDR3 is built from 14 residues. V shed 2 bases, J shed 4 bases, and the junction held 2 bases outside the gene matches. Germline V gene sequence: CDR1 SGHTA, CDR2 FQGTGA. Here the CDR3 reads CASSLGTGSTEAFF. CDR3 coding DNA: TGTGCCAGCAGCTTAGGGACAGGGAGCACTGAAGCTTTCTTT.

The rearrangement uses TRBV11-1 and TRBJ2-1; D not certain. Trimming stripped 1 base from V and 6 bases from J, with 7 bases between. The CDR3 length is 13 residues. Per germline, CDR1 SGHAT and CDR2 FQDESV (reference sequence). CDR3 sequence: CASSLGGPNEQFF. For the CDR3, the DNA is TGTGCCAGCAGCTTAGGCGGTCCCAATGAGCAGTTCTTC.

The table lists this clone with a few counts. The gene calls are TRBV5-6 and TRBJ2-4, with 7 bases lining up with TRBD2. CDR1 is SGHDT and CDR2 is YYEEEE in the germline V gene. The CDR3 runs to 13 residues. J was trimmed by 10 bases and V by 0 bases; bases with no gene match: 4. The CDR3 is CASSLGLGGIQYF. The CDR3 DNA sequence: TGTGCCAGCAGCTTGGGACTGGGGGGGATTCAGTACTTC.

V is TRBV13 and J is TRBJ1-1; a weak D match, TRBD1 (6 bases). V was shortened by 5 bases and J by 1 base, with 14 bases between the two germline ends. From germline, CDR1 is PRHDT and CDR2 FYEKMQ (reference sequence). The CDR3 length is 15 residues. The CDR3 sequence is CASSPRGAGNTEAFF. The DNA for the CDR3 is TGTGCCAGCAGCCCTCGGGGGGCGGGGAACACTGAAGCTTTCTTT.

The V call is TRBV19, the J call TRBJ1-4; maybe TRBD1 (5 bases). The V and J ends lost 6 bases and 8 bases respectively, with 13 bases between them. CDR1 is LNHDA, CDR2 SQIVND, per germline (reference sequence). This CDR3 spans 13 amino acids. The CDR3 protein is CASRLQVGEKLFF. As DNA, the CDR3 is TGTGCCAGTAGATTACAGGTCGGCGAAAAACTGTTTTTT.